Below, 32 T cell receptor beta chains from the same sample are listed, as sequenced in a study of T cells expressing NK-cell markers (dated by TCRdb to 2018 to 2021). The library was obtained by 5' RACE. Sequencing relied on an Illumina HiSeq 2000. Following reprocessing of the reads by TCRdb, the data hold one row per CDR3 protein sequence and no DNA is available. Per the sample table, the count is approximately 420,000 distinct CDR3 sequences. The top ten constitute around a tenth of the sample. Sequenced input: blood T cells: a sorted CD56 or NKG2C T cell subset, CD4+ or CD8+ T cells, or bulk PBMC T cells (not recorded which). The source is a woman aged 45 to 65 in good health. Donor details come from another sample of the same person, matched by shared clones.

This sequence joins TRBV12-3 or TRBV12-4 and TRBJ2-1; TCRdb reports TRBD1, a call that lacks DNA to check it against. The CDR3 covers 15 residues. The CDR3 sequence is CASSLVVTGSNEQFF.

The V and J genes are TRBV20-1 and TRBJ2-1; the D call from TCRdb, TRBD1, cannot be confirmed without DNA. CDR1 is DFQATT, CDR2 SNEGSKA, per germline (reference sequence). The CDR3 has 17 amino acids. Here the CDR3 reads CSARDPARAGGDNEQFF.

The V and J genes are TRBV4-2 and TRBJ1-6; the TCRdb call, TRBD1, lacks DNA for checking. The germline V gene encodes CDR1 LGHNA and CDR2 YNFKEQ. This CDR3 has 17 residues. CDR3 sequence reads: CASSPSRDRDHNSPLHF.

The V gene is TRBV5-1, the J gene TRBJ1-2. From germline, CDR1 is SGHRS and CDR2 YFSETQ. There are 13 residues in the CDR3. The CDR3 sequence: CASSQRLDYGYTF.

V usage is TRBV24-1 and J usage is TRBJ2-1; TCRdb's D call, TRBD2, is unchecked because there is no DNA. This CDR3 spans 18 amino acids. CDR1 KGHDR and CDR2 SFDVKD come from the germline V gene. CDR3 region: CATSDSFWGDSKGNEQFF.

This chain's CDR3 is CATSDAAGSRSGGYTF. The chain is built from TRBV24-1 and TRBJ1-2. The CDR3 runs to 16 residues. Germline V lookup: CDR1 KGHDR, CDR2 SFDVKD.

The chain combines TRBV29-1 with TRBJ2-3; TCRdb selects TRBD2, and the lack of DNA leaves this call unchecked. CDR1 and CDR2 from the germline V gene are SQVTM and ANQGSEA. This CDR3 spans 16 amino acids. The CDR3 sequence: CSVEDWGEVLPDTQYF.

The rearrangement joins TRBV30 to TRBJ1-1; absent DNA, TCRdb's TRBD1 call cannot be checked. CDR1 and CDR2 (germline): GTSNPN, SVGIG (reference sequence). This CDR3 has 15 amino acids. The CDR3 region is CAWSGRGHPDTEAFF.

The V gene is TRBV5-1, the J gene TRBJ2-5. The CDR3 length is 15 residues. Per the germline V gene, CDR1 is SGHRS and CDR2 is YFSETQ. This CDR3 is CASSFGLAGKETQYF.

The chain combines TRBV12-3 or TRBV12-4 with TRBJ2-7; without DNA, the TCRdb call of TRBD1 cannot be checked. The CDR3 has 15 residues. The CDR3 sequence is CASSPLITGHHEQYF.

Here the CDR3 reads CASSLVTGETQYF. The chain carries TRBV27 and TRBJ2-5; TCRdb outputs TRBD1, but without DNA this stays unchecked. Per the germline V gene, CDR1 is MNHEY and CDR2 is SMNVEV (reference sequence). The CDR3 is 13 residues long.

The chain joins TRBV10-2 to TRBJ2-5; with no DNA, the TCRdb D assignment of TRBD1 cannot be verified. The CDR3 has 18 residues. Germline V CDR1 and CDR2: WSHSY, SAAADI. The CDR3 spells CASSPQGVKLVKGETQYF.

This CDR3 is CASSSGQGSADTQYF. This chain uses TRBV7-6 with TRBJ2-3; TCRdb selects TRBD1, and the lack of DNA leaves this call unchecked. The length of the CDR3 is 15 residues. The germline V gene has CDR1 SGHVS and CDR2 FNYEAQ.

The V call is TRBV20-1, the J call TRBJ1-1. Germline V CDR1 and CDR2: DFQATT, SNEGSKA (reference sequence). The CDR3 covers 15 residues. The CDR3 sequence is CSARARLWMNTEAFF.

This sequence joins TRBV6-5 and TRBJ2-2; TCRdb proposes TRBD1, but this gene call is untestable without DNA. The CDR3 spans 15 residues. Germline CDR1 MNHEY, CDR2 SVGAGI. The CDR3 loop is CASSLGQENTGELFF.

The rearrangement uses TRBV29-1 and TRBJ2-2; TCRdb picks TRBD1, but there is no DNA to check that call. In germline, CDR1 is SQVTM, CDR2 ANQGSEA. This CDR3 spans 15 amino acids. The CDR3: CSVRVGQGNIGELFF.

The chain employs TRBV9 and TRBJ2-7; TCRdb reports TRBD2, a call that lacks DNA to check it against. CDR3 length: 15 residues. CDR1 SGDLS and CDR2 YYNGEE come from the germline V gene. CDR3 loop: CASSVGGQSSYEQYF.

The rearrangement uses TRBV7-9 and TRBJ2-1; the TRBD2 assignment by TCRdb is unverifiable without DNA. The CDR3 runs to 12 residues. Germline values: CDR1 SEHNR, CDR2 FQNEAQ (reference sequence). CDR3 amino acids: CASSILAGLEFF.

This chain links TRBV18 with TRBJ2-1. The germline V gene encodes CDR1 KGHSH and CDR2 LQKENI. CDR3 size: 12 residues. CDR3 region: CASSNPNNEQFF.

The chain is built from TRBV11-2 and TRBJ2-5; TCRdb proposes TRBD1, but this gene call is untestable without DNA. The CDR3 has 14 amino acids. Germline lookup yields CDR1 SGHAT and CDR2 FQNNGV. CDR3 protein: CASSLVAGEETQYF.

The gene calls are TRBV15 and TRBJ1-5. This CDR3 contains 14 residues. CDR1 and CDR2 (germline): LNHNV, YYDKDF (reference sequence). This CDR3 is CATSRTSNNQPQHF.

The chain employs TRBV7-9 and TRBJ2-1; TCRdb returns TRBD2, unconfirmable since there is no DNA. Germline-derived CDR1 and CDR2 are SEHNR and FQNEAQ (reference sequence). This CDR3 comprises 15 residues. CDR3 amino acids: CASERAGGAGNEQFF.

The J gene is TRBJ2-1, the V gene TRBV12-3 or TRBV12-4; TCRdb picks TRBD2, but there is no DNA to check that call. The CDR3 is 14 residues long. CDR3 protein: CASSPGGAGIEQFF.

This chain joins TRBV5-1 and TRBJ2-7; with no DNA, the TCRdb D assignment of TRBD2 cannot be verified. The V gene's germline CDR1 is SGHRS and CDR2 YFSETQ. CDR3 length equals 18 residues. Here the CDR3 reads CASSKDPGTSGRALEQYF.

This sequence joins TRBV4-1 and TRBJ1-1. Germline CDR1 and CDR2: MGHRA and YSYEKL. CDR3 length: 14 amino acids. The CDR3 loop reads CASSPDSLNTEAFF.

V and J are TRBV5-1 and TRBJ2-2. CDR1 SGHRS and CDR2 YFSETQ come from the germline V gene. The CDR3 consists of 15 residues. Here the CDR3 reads CASSLETPNTGELFF.

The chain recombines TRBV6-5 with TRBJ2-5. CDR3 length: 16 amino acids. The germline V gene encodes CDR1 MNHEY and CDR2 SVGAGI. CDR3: CASSYSAVRGGETQYF.

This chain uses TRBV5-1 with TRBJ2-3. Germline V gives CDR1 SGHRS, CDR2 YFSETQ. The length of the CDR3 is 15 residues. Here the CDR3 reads CASSLSRRLTDTQYF.

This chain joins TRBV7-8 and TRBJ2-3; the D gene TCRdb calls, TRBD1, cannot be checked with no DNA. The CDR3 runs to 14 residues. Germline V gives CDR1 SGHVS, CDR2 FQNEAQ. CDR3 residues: CASNQDRFTDTQYF.

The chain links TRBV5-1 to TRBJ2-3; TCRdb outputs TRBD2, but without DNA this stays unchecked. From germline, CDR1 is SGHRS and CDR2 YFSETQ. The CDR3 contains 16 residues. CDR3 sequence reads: CASSLASGRALDTQYF.

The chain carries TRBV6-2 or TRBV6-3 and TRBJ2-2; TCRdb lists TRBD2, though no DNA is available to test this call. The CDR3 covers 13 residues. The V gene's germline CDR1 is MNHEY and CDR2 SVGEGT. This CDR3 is CASSRTRTGELFF.

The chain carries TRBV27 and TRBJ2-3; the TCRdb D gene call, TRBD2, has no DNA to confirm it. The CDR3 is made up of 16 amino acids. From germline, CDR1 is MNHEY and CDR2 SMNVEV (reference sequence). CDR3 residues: CASSSPREGLTDTQYF.